Listed below are T cell receptor beta chains from one sample, sequenced in a study of regulatory T cells in long-lasting Graves disease. TCRdb re-derived calls from the multiplex PCR reads in MiXCR, one entry per CDR3 protein. The sample holds about 540,000 distinct CDR3 sequences, about 13% seen once. A further study also used this sample, focusing on T cells in Graves' hyperthyroidism and ophthalmopathy.

Sample: peripheral blood mononuclear cells (PBMCs), taken at new diagnosis, from a patient treated with antithyroid drugs. All receptors derive from a man under 40 with Graves disease. Both conserved end residues are part of each CDR3. Fields, in order: J gene, V gene, D gene, clone size, CDR3 protein, CDR3 DNA. A D gene is named only where the DNA matches it firmly. Some rows have no size entry. The others give once, few or many, or a class for an expanded clone.

TRBJ1-2	TRBV7-2	TRBD1	many	CASSAHRGGQGRNYGYTF	TGTGCCAGCAGCGCTCATCGTGGGGGACAGGGACGAAACTATGGCTACACCTTC
TRBJ2-5	TRBV20-1	TRBD1	many	CSALPQGVEETQYF	TGCAGTGCTCTCCCCCAGGGGGTTGAAGAGACCCAGTACTTC
TRBJ2-1	TRBV18	TRBD2	many	CASSPVAGAETEQFF	TGTGCCAGCTCACCAGTCGCGGGAGCGGAGACTGAGCAGTTCTTC
TRBJ2-6	TRBV20-1	.	.	CSARFQRSGANVLTF	TGCAGTGCTAGGTTTCAGCGCTCTGGGGCCAACGTCCTGACTTTC
TRBJ2-1	TRBV20-1	.	many	CSEFWVGSYNEQFF	TGCAGTGAGTTCTGGGTTGGCTCCTACAATGAGCAGTTCTTC
TRBJ2-7	TRBV20-1	.	.	CSARGRYEQYF	TGCAGTGCTAGAGGAAGATACGAGCAGTACTTC
TRBJ1-2	TRBV12-3/TRBV12-4	.	many	CASSLTPANYGYTF	TGTGCCAGCAGTTTAACCCCGGCTAACTATGGCTACACCTTC
TRBJ2-7	TRBV7-9	TRBD1	.	CASSLQDRGHTPYEQYF	TGTGCCAGCAGCTTACAGGACAGGGGCCATACCCCCTACGAGCAGTACTTC
TRBJ2-7	TRBV29-1	.	few	CSVVHFGEQYF	TGCAGCGTTGTCCACTTTGGTGAGCAATACTTC
TRBJ2-2	TRBV29-1	TRBD1	many	CSGQRQGDTGELFF	TGCAGCGGTCAAAGACAGGGTGACACCGGGGAGCTGTTTTTT
TRBJ1-6	TRBV2	.	many	CASMVGQLYPTLHF	TGTGCCAGCATGGTTGGACAGCTTTACCCAACCCTCCACTTT
TRBJ2-5	TRBV6-2/TRBV6-3	TRBD1	few	CASSSPGQQETQYF	TGTGCCAGCAGCTCACCGGGACAGCAAGAGACCCAGTACTTC
TRBJ2-7	TRBV3-1	.	many	CASSQREGEQYF	TGTGCCAGCAGCCAACGAGAGGGTGAGCAGTACTTC
TRBJ2-7	TRBV20-1	.	.	CSARDIADSYEQYF	TGCAGTGCTAGAGACATAGCGGATTCCTACGAGCAGTACTTC
TRBJ1-2	TRBV5-5	.	many	CASSPAQEGYTF	TGTGCCAGCAGTCCCGCTCAGGAGGGCTACACCTTC
TRBJ2-5	TRBV29-1	TRBD1	few	CSFQPGTAQETQYF	TGCAGCTTCCAACCCGGGACAGCACAAGAGACCCAGTACTTC
TRBJ2-7	TRBV18	TRBD2	few	CASSPPRGSFTGQYF	TGTGCCAGCTCACCACCGCGGGGGTCCTTTACGGGGCAGTACTTC
TRBJ1-4	TRBV3-1	.	.	CASSFNKKLFF	TGTGCCAGCAGCTTCAATAAAAAACTGTTTTTT
TRBJ2-1	TRBV7-2	.	many	CASSLNLRLNYPNEQFF	TGTGCCAGCAGCTTAAATCTTAGGCTAAATTATCCCAATGAGCAGTTCTTC
TRBJ2-5	TRBV20-1	.	many	CSARPSYRQETQYF	TGCAGTGCTAGACCATCGTACAGACAAGAGACCCAGTACTTC
TRBJ2-7	TRBV12-3/TRBV12-4	TRBD1	many	CASSSRDRDYEQYF	TGTGCCAGCAGTTCCCGGGACAGGGACTACGAGCAGTACTTC
TRBJ2-6	TRBV12-3/TRBV12-4	.	many	CASSPPVAGANVLTF	TGTGCCAGCAGCCCCCCTGTCGCTGGGGCCAACGTCCTGACTTTC
TRBJ2-7	TRBV20-1	.	many	CSARGYHYEQYF	TGCAGTGCTAGGGGGTATCACTACGAGCAGTACTTC
TRBJ2-7	TRBV27	.	many	CASSLASSIDEQYF	TGTGCCAGCAGTTTAGCTAGTAGTATCGACGAGCAGTACTTC
TRBJ2-1	TRBV12-3/TRBV12-4	.	many	CASLRLAPYNEQFF	TGTGCCAGCCTCCGGCTGGCGCCTTACAATGAGCAGTTCTTC
TRBJ1-5	TRBV7-9	.	many	CASSEGQRSNQPQHF	TGTGCCAGCAGCGAAGGACAGCGAAGCAATCAGCCCCAGCATTTT
TRBJ2-7	TRBV11-3	.	many	CASSPGPASSYEQYF	TGTGCCAGCAGCCCCGGTCCGGCCAGCTCCTACGAGCAGTACTTC
TRBJ2-5	TRBV29-1	.	many	CSIDEGYTETQYF	TGCAGCATTGATGAGGGGTATACAGAGACCCAGTACTTC
TRBJ1-2	TRBV12-3/TRBV12-4	.	many	CASSLGEGYGYTF	TGTGCCAGCAGCTTAGGGGAGGGCTATGGCTACACCTTC
TRBJ2-1	TRBV13	.	many	CASSLGDGRNEQFF	TGTGCCAGCAGCTTAGGAGATGGGAGGAATGAGCAGTTCTTC
TRBJ1-4	TRBV6-5	.	few	CASSYSTWTNEKLFF	TGTGCCAGCAGTTACTCAACTTGGACTAATGAAAAACTGTTTTTT
TRBJ2-3	TRBV12-3/TRBV12-4	TRBD2	many	CASSARWGGLTTDTQYF	TGTGCCAGCAGTGCGCGGTGGGGGGGTTTGACGACAGATACGCAGTATTTT
TRBJ1-2	TRBV11-2	.	many	CASRATGLVSYGYTF	TGTGCCAGCAGGGCCACAGGGTTGGTTTCCTATGGCTACACCTTC
TRBJ2-7	TRBV11-2	TRBD1	many	CASSPGQGLSYEQYF	TGTGCCAGCAGCCCCGGACAGGGCCTCTCCTACGAGCAGTACTTC
TRBJ2-7	TRBV2	.	many	CATQGRKPYEQYF	TGTGCCACACAGGGCCGTAAACCTTACGAGCAGTACTTC
TRBJ1-1	TRBV27	.	many	CASSWNREAFF	TGTGCCAGCAGTTGGAATCGTGAAGCTTTCTTT
TRBJ2-1	TRBV18	.	.	CASSPRVTLNEQFF	TGTGCCAGCTCACCAAGAGTCACACTAAATGAGCAGTTCTTC
TRBJ1-5	TRBV25-1	TRBD1	many	CASSDATGPNQPQHF	TGTGCCAGCAGTGATGCGACAGGGCCCAATCAGCCCCAGCATTTT
TRBJ2-7	TRBV9	.	.	CASSVTTLGHEQYF	TGTGCCAGCAGCGTAACCACTCTGGGGCACGAGCAGTACTTC
TRBJ2-5	TRBV12-5	TRBD1	.	CASGPGQVQETQYF	TGTGCTAGTGGTCCAGGACAGGTACAAGAGACCCAGTACTTC
TRBJ2-1	TRBV29-1	.	many	CSVVEGHNEQFF	TGCAGCGTTGTAGAAGGGCACAATGAGCAGTTCTTC
TRBJ2-1	TRBV19	.	few	CASSSSVTYNEQSF	TGTGCCAGTAGTAGTAGCGTCACCTACAATGAGCAGTCCTTC
TRBJ2-5	TRBV20-1	.	.	CSARDEQGRETQYF	TGCAGTGCTAGAGATGAACAGGGCCGGGAGACCCAGTACTTC
TRBJ2-1	TRBV3-1	TRBD2	.	CASRPSGSSDEQFF	TGTGCCAGCAGACCTAGCGGGAGCTCTGATGAGCAGTTCTTC
TRBJ1-2	TRBV24-1	.	many	CATSDQTAYGYTF	TGTGCCACCAGTGACCAGACGGCTTATGGCTACACCTTC
TRBJ2-1	TRBV11-2	.	many	CASSLQDNEQFF	TGTGCCAGCAGCTTACAAGACAATGAGCAGTTCTTC
TRBJ2-1	TRBV11-2	.	few	CASSPPGVDEQFF	TGTGCCAGCAGCCCTCCAGGGGTCGATGAGCAGTTCTTC
TRBJ1-1	TRBV3-1	.	.	CASRHGASTEAFF	TGTGCCAGCAGGCACGGGGCTTCCACTGAAGCTTTCTTT